This entry is about one TCR beta chain. Authors' data handling: Amplifying reference gene primers gave estimates of nucleated cell counts. Data came from immunoSEQ multiplex PCR; TCRdb stores just in-frame clones and leaves some out. That table supplies the V and J calls and clone size; D and trimming were determined from the DNA. In the table there are 200,000 to 250,000 clones, about 90% of which are singletons. The CDR3 runs to 13 residues. With 5 bases removed from V and 4 bases from J, the gap between germline ends came to 9 bases. The germline CDR1 and CDR2 sequences are KGHSH and LQKENI. The data were taken from a study of blood T cell repertoires in COVID-19. Study-wide background: Both acute and convalescent COVID-19 samples were obtained from the United States, Italy and Spain. From T cells, B-cell-depleted T cells, or PBMCs came the material, which was cDNA or gDNA.

The chain joins TRBV18 to TRBJ2-1, with D tentatively TRBD1 (6 bases). Sequencing was performed on peripheral blood. This TCR derives from a woman aged 25 to 39 who had recovered from COVID-19. The CDR3 nucleotides are TGTGCCAGCTCAGAAGGGGGTTACAATGAGCAGTTCTTC. It codes for CASSEGGYNEQFF.